Listed below are T cell receptor beta chains from one sample, sequenced in a study of T cells after yellow fever vaccination. MiXCR was run by TCRdb on the 5' RACE reads, yielding one entry per CDR3 protein. The top ten clones hold about 0.51% of a sample with a few hundred thousand distinct CDR3 sequences, about an eighth of them seen once. Sequencing used CD4+ T cells sorted from PBMCs, obtained 45 days after the yellow fever booster vaccination. The origin of the receptors is a man aged 25 to 45 who received the YFV17D yellow fever vaccine. Both conserved end residues are part of each CDR3. The D gene is left open where the match is weak. Where a row states a size, it is once, few, many or the class of an expanded clone; other rows omit it.

TRBD2	NA	TRBV20-1	TRBJ2-3	CSATGLAGGKGTQYF	TGCAGTGCTACGGGTCTAGCGGGAGGGAAGGGTACGCAGTATTTT
NA	NA	TRBV7-9	TRBJ2-1	CASSSLRDRNEQFF	TGTGCCAGCAGCTCCCTCAGGGACCGCAATGAGCAGTTCTTC
NA	NA	TRBV5-1	TRBJ2-5	CASSLEVGGETQYF	TGCGCCAGCAGCTTGGAAGTCGGAGGAGAGACCCAGTACTTC
NA	few	TRBV10-3	TRBJ1-6	CAISESMVGHFHF	TGTGCCATCAGTGAGTCGATGGTCGGACACTTCCACTTT
NA	NA	TRBV14	TRBJ1-5	CASSQYQDQPQHF	TGTGCCAGCAGCCAATATCAGGATCAGCCCCAGCATTTT
TRBD1	few	TRBV7-2	TRBJ1-2	CASIGQGKNYGYTF	TGTGCCAGCATCGGACAGGGAAAAAACTATGGCTACACCTTC
TRBD1	NA	TRBV28	TRBJ2-7	CASITVGTGGNEQYF	TGTGCCAGCATCACCGTAGGGACAGGGGGCAACGAGCAGTACTTC
NA	few	TRBV7-2	TRBJ2-7	CASSLVTGNDEQYF	TGTGCCAGCAGCCTAGTAACAGGGAATGACGAGCAGTACTTC
NA	few	TRBV7-6	TRBJ2-7	CASRSTGSYEQYF	TGTGCCAGCAGATCCACGGGATCCTACGAGCAGTACTTC
TRBD2	few	TRBV5-1	TRBJ2-5	CASSRTSGREETQYF	TGCGCCAGCAGCAGGACTAGCGGGAGAGAGGAGACCCAGTACTTC
TRBD2	few	TRBV9	TRBJ2-2	CASSVSGGLSGELFF	TGTGCCAGCAGCGTCAGCGGGGGCCTCTCCGGGGAGCTGTTTTTT
NA	NA	TRBV5-1	TRBJ1-1	CASSVGSGNTEAFF	TGCGCCAGCAGCGTTGGCAGTGGGAACACTGAAGCTTTCTTT
TRBD2	once	TRBV4-1	TRBJ2-3	CASSQEGRGRIVDTQYF	TGCGCCAGCAGCCAAGAGGGGCGCGGGAGAATTGTAGATACGCAGTATTTT
NA	few	TRBV4-3	TRBJ1-1	CASSQGAGGLNTEAFF	TGCGCCAGCAGCCAAGGTGCCGGGGGTTTGAACACTGAAGCTTTCTTT
NA	NA	TRBV5-6	TRBJ2-1	CASSFANDEQFF	TGTGCCAGCAGCTTCGCGAATGATGAGCAGTTCTTC
NA	many	TRBV20-1	TRBJ1-1	CSVYDSYTEAFF	TGCAGTGTTTACGACAGCTACACTGAAGCTTTCTTT
NA	many	TRBV3-1	TRBJ2-1	CASSQATGEQFF	TGTGCCAGCAGCCAAGCTACGGGGGAGCAGTTCTTC
TRBD2	NA	TRBV7-2	TRBJ2-5	CASRRGLAGGAETQYF	TGTGCCAGCCGGAGAGGACTAGCGGGAGGGGCAGAGACCCAGTACTTC
NA	few	TRBV20-1	TRBJ2-7	CSAESLLLYPEQYF	TGCAGTGCTGAGAGCCTCCTCCTCTACCCCGAGCAGTACTTC
NA	NA	TRBV6-5	TRBJ2-7	CASSQYAGPIYEQYF	TGTGCCAGCAGCCAATACGCGGGGCCCATCTACGAGCAGTACTTC
NA	few	TRBV20-1	TRBJ2-6	CSAKGVVGANVLTF	TGCAGTGCTAAAGGGGTAGTTGGGGCCAACGTCCTGACTTTC
TRBD2	NA	TRBV19	TRBJ2-1	CASRRASGWYEQFF	TGTGCCAGTAGAAGGGCTAGCGGGTGGTATGAGCAGTTCTTC
NA	few	TRBV14	TRBJ1-1	CASSQDRRDSLKAFF	TGTGCCAGCAGCCAAGATCGAAGGGACTCACTGAAGGCTTTCTTT
TRBD2	few	TRBV10-3	TRBJ2-1	CAISASQRDSNEQFF	TGTGCCATCAGTGCGTCCCAGCGGGATTCCAATGAGCAGTTCTTC
TRBD2	few	TRBV19	TRBJ2-3	CASSIGLAGRADTQYF	TGTGCCAGTAGTATAGGACTAGCGGGAAGGGCAGATACGCAGTATTTT
NA	few	TRBV20-1	TRBJ1-2	CSARQGLVGYTF	TGCAGTGCTAGACAGGGCTTGGTTGGCTACACCTTC
NA	NA	TRBV12-5	TRBJ1-1	CASGLVTNTEAFF	TGTGCTAGTGGTTTGGTGACGAACACTGAAGCTTTCTTT
NA	NA	TRBV4-3	TRBJ2-1	CASSQEFRVNEQFF	TGCGCCAGCAGCCAAGAATTTCGGGTCAATGAGCAGTTCTTC
NA	few	TRBV27	TRBJ1-2	CASSLVGANYGYTF	TGTGCCAGCAGTTTAGTGGGGGCCAACTATGGCTACACCTTC
NA	NA	TRBV25-1	TRBJ2-2	CASSEYNRATGELFF	TGTGCCAGCAGTGAATATAACAGAGCTACCGGGGAGCTGTTTTTT
TRBD1	few	TRBV20-1	TRBJ1-5	CSAPLGTGGNQPQHF	TGCAGTGCTCCTCTGGGGACAGGGGGCAATCAGCCCCAGCATTTT
NA	few	TRBV24-1	TRBJ2-5	CATSETSAAQETQYF	TGTGCCACCAGTGAAACATCGGCTGCTCAAGAGACCCAGTACTTC
TRBD1	NA	TRBV12-3/TRBV12-4	TRBJ2-7	CASRRTGNSYEQYF	TGTGCCAGCAGGAGGACAGGGAACTCCTACGAGCAGTACTTC
TRBD2	many	TRBV4-3	TRBJ2-7	CASSQDQGTSIHYEQYF	TGCGCCAGCAGCCAAGATCAAGGGACTAGCATCCATTACGAGCAGTACTTC
TRBD2	many	TRBV24-1	TRBJ2-5	CATSDTRTSEETQYF	TGTGCCACCAGTGATACCCGGACTAGTGAAGAGACCCAGTACTTC
NA	NA	TRBV6-2/TRBV6-3	TRBJ2-6	CASSSGGNGANVLTF	TGTGCCAGCAGTTCCGGAGGAAACGGGGCCAACGTCCTGACTTTC